The entry below gives a single TCR beta chain sequence along with its context. The antigen is not known. These data are taken from a study of CD8 T cells in ankylosing spondylitis. Study conclusions and caveats: Within peripheral blood, clones linked to disease were CD8+ and relatively rare. Reports say disease-linked clones showed up significantly more in matched ankylosing spondylitis synovial fluid. Seemingly characteristic of ankylosing spondylitis blood was a TCR beta motif consisting of several highly homologous variants.

The CDR3 length is 17 residues. Germline V gene lookup returns CDR1 SEHNR and CDR2 FQNEAQ (reference sequence). Trimming shortened V by 3 bases and J by 5 bases, and 21 bases separated the two germline ends. A quantitative 5'-RACE method, one with molecular barcodes, was used to make TCR beta libraries. Using its own MiXCR run on the 5' RACE reads, TCRdb lists one record per CDR3 protein. The sample has approximately 260,000 distinct CDR3 sequences, roughly 18% seen once. The receptor was isolated from a male donor with ankylosing spondylitis or in good health (not recorded which). The chain uses TRBV7-9 and TRBJ2-3; D might be TRBD2 (6 bases). The specimen sequenced was blood, either unsorted or a sorted T cell fraction (not recorded which). CDR3 sequence reads: CASSLGDGSGHRDTQYF. The CDR3 region has the DNA TGTGCCAGCAGCTTGGGAGACGGTAGCGGCCACAGAGATACGCAGTATTTT.